The clone carrying this T cell receptor (beta chain) has just a few counts. No antigen is known for it. This CDR3 is 16 amino acids long. V lost 3 bases and J lost 0, with 9 bases in between. The V gene's germline CDR1 is KGHSH and CDR2 LQKENI. Production of TCR cDNA was by 5'RACE template switching, which also added a universal primer site and UMIs. MiXCR, run by TCRdb on the 5' RACE reads, gives a single entry per CDR3 protein. The top ten hold more than 15% of the sample, which has 400,000 or so distinct CDR3 sequences, around 10% seen once. This record belongs to a study of T cells after yellow fever vaccination. Study observations and caveats: The secondary response was weaker, and its peak arrived faster, on day 5 versus 15.

The chain joins TRBV18 to TRBJ2-6; D is unclear. Sequencing was performed on PBMCs, taken on the day of the first yellow fever vaccination. The source of this sequence is a man between 18 and 29 years old who received the YFV17D yellow fever vaccine. The CDR3 loop reads CASSPSVYSGANVLTF. The CDR3 nucleotides are TGTGCCAGCTCACCGAGCGTTTACTCTGGGGCCAACGTCCTGACTTTC. Drawing the rest from reference TRBV18 and TRBJ2-6, the complete variable domain is NAGVMQNPRHLVRRRGQEARLRCSPMKGHSHVYWYRQLPEEGLKFMVYLQKENIIDESGMPKERFSAEFPKEGPSILRIQQVVRGDSAAYFCASSPSVYSGANVLTFGAGSRLTVL.